This TCR beta chain was sequenced for a study of post-analysis software for immune sequencing data. Study-wide results and limits: There were a handful of TRBV segments more frequent in patients than controls, and TRBV5-6, TRBV5-1 and TRBV20-1 were among them. Compared against controls, patients with multiple sclerosis displayed significantly lower normalized Chao1 diversity.

The length of the CDR3 is 16 residues. Trimming pared 8 bases from V and 0 bases from J, leaving 17 bases between. The germline V gene has CDR1 LGHDT and CDR2 YNNKEL (reference sequence). Unique molecular identifiers tagged the TCR beta cDNA libraries. TCRdb ran MiXCR on the PCR reads and lists one entry per CDR3 protein. Of 750,000 to 900,000 distinct CDR3 sequences listed, around 46% were seen once; the top ten hold roughly 4.9%. In regard to this clonotype: The antigen is unknown.

Sequenced: blood. The receptor comes from a girl between 10 and 17 years old with multiple sclerosis. V is TRBV3-1 and J is TRBJ2-1; D is unresolved. The CDR3 coding sequence is TGTGCCAGCGGTCCTTTAGGACGGAGCTCCTACAATGAGCAGTTCTTC. Its protein product is CASGPLGRSSYNEQFF.